A selection of T cell receptor beta chains follows, all from one sample in a study of a mutant IDH1 vaccine in newly diagnosed glioma. For these TCRs, the target antigens are not known. Clones were read by immunoSEQ multiplex PCR, and TCRdb kept only the in-frame ones, dropping some. The data contain about 34,000 clones, approximately 90% of them seen just once; the ten biggest clones take up around 13%. The sample was PBMCs, taken from a glioma patient whose treatment included an IDH1 peptide vaccine. The receptors shown here come from a woman aged 30 to 39 with glioma. Each CDR3 is given with its conserved first and last residue. A D gene is named only where the DNA matches it firmly. For some rows the clone size is stated as once, few or many, or as a class when expanded; others skip it.

>TRBV19|TRBD1|TRBJ2-7|once
CASSRDRGNYEQYF
TGTGCCAGTAGTCGGGACAGGGGGAACTACGAGCAGTACTTC
>TRBV18|-|TRBJ2-5|-
CASSTAGWQETQYF
TGTGCCAGCTCCACGGCAGGCTGGCAAGAGACCCAGTACTTC
>TRBV29-1|-|TRBJ1-3|-
CSVEIRTVSGNTIYF
TGCAGCGTAGAAATCAGGACAGTCTCTGGAAACACCATATATTTT
>TRBV5-4|TRBD1|TRBJ2-2|-
CASSRGQGSDTGELFF
TGTGCCAGCAGCAGGGGACAGGGGTCTGACACCGGGGAGCTGTTTTTT
>TRBV5-6|TRBD2|TRBJ2-5|-
CASSAYGGQETQYF
TGTGCCAGCAGCGCGTACGGGGGGCAAGAGACCCAGTACTTC
>TRBV7-9|-|TRBJ2-5|-
CASSLEGGGETQYF
TGTGCCAGCAGCTTAGAGGGGGGCGGCGAGACCCAGTACTTC
>TRBV7-9|TRBD1|TRBJ1-5|few
CASSLKGTGGNQPQHF
TGTGCCAGCAGCTTAAAAGGGACAGGGGGCAATCAGCCCCAGCATTTT
>TRBV4-2|TRBD1|TRBJ2-2|-
CASSQDREQGAVGELFF
TGTGCCAGCAGCCAAGATAGAGAACAGGGGGCCGTCGGGGAGCTGTTTTTT
>TRBV29-1|TRBD2|TRBJ2-7|-
CSVRKAGITYEQYF
TGCAGCGTTCGGAAAGCGGGGATAACCTACGAGCAGTACTTC
>TRBV5-1|-|TRBJ1-4|-
CASSLMLRKTGKNEKLFF
TGCGCCAGCAGCTTGATGCTCCGGAAGACAGGAAAGAATGAAAAACTGTTTTTT
>TRBV13|-|TRBJ2-1|-
CASKPVGGEQFF
TGTGCCAGCAAGCCCGTGGGGGGCGAGCAGTTCTTC
>TRBV7-9|TRBD2|TRBJ2-1|-
CASSFRVAGSYNEQFF
TGTGCCAGCAGCTTTAGGGTAGCGGGCTCCTACAATGAGCAGTTCTTC